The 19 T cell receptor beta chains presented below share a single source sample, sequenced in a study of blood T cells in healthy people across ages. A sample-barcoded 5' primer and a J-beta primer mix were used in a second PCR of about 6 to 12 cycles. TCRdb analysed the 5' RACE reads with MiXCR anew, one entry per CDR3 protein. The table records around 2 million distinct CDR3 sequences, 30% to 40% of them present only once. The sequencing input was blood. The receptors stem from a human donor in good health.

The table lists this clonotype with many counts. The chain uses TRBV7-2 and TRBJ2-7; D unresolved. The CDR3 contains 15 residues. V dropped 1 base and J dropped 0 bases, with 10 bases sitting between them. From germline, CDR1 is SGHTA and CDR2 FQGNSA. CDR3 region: CASSLGAVSSYEQYF. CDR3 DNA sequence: TGTGCCAGCAGCTTAGGGGCGGTAAGCTCCTACGAGCAGTACTTC.

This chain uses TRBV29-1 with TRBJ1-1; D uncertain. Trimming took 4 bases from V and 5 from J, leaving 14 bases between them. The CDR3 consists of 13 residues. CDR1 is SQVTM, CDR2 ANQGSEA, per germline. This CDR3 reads CSVGPGLQTEAFF. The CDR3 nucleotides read TGCAGCGTTGGACCCGGATTGCAGACTGAAGCTTTCTTT. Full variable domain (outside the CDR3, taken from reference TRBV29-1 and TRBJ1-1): SAVISQKPSRDICQRGTSLTIQCQVDSQVTMMFWYRQQPGQSLTLIATANQGSEATYESGFVIDKFPISRPNLTFSTLTVSNMSPEDSSIYLCSVGPGLQTEAFFGQGTRLTVV.

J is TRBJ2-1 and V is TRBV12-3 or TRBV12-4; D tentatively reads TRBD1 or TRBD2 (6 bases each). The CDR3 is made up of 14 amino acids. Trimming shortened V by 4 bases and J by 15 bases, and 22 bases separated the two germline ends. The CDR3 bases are TGTGCCAGCAGTTCGACGGGGGCCACTAGTTCGGGGTTCTTC. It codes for CASSSTGATSSGFF.

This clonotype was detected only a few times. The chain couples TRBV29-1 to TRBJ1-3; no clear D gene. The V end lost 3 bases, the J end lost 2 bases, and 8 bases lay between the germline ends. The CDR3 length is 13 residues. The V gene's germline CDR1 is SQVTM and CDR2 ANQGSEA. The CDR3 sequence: CSVDGNTGNTIYF. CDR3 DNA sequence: TGCAGCGTTGACGGGAACACTGGAAACACCATATATTTT.

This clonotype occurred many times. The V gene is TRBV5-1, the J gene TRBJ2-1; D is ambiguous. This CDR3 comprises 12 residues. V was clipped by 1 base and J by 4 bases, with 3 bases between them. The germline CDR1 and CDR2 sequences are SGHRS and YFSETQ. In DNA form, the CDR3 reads TGCGCCAGCAGCTTGAAATACAATGAGCAGTTCTTC. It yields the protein CASSLKYNEQFF.

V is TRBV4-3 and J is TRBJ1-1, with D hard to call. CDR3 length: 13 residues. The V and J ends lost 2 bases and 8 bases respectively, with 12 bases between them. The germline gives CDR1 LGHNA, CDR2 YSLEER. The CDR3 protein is CASSQRDGFEAFF. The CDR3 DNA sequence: TGCGCCAGCAGCCAACGCGACGGATTCGAAGCTTTCTTT.

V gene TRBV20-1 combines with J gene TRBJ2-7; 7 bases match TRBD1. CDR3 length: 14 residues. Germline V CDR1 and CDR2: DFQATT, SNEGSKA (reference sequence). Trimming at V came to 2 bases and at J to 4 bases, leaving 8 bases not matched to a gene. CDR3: CSARSHSRGYEQYF. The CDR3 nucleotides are TGCAGTGCTAGAAGCCACTCCAGGGGGTACGAGCAGTACTTC.

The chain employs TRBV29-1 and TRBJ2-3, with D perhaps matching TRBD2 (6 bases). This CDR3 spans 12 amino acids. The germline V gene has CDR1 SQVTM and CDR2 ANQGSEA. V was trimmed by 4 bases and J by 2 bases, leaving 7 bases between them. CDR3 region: CSVGEVTDTQYF. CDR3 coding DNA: TGCAGCGTTGGGGAGGTCACAGATACGCAGTATTTT.

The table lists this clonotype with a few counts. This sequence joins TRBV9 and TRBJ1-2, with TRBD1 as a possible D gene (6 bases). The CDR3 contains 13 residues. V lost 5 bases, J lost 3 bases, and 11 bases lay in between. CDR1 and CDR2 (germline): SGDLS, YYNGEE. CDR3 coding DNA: TGTGCCAGCAGAGAGGACAGTCACTATGGCTACACCTTC. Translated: CASREDSHYGYTF.

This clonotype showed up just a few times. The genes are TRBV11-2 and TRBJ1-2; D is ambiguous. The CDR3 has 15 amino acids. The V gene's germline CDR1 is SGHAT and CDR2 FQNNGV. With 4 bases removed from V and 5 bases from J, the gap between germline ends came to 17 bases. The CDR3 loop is CASSWAPDDLYGYTF. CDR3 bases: TGTGCCAGCAGCTGGGCACCGGATGACCTGTATGGCTACACCTTC.

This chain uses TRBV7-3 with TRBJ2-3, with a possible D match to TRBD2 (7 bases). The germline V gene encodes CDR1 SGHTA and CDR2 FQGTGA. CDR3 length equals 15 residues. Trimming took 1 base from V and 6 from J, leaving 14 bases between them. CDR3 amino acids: CASSLSGGGMDTQYF. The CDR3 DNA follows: TGTGCCAGCAGCTTAAGTGGCGGGGGCATGGATACGCAGTATTTT.

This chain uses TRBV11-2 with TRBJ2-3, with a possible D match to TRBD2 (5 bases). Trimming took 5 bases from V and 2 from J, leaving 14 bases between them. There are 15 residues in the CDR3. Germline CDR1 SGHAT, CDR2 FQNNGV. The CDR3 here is CASSAGITNTDTQYF. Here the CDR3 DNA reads TGTGCCAGCAGCGCCGGGATCACAAACACAGATACGCAGTATTTT.

This chain's CDR3 is CASSQDLTSESTGELFF. As DNA, the CDR3 is TGTGCCAGCAGCCAAGATTTAACTAGCGAGAGTACCGGGGAGCTGTTTTTT. The chain has TRBV4-2 and TRBJ2-2, with 7 bases identical to TRBD2. V dropped 0 bases and J dropped 5; count of bases not matched to a gene: 9. CDR1 and CDR2 (germline): LGHNA, YNFKEQ. There are 17 residues in the CDR3.

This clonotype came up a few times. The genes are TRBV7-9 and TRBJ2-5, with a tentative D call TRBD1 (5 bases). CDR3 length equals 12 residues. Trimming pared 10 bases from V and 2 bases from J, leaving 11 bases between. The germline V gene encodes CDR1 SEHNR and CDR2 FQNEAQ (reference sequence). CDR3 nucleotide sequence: TGTGCCACCAGGGTTGGGCAAGAGACCCAGTACTTC. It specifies CATRVGQETQYF.

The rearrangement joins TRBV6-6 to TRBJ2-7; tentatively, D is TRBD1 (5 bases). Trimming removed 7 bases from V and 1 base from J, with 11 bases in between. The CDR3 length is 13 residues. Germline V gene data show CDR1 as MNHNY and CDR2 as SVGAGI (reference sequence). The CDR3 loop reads CASTAPGSYEQYF. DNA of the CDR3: TGTGCCAGCACCGCCCCAGGGTCCTACGAGCAGTACTTC.

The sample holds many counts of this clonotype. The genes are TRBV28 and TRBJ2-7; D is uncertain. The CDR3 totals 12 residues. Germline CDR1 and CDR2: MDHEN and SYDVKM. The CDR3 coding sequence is TGTTCCTCAGCCCCCCCGACCTACGAGCAGTACTTC. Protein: CSSAPPTYEQYF.

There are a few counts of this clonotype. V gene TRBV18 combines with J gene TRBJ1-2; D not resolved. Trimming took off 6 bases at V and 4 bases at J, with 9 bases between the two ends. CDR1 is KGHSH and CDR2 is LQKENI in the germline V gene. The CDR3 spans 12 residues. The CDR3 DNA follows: TGTGCCAGCTCTCCTAACATCTATGGCTACACCTTC. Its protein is CASSPNIYGYTF.

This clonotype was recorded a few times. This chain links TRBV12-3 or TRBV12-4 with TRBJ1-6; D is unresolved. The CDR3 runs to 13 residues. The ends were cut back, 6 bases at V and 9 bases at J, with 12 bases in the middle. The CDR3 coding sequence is TGTGCCAGCAGCCCATCAGTTTTTTCACCCCTCCACTTT. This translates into CASSPSVFSPLHF.

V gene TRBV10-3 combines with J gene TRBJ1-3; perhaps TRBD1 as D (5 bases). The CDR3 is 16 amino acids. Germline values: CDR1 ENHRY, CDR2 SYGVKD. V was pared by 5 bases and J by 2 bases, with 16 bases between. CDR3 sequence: CAISPSGGTTGNTIYF. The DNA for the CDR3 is TGTGCCATCAGTCCAAGCGGGGGGACTACTGGAAACACCATATATTTT.